One sample yielded the 28 T cell receptor beta chains listed below, sequenced in a study of early T cells in non-severe SARS-CoV-2 infection. MiXCR, applied by TCRdb to the 5' RACE reads, yields one record per CDR3 protein. The sample includes under 50,000 distinct CDR3 sequences, roughly 5.9% seen only once; the top ten take under 5%. The source material was whole blood. These receptor sequences come from an adult who was a healthcare worker with PCR-confirmed SARS-CoV-2 infection or an uninfected control (not recorded which).

This clonotype was recorded many times. The genes are TRBV12-3 or TRBV12-4 and TRBJ1-1, with 7 bases matching TRBD1. This CDR3 spans 14 amino acids. J was trimmed by 6 bases and V by 6 bases; bases with no gene match: 10. CDR3 bases: TGTGCCAGCAGCCAACCACAGGGGAGCCCTGAAGCTTTCTTT. Its translation is CASSQPQGSPEAFF.

Many counts were recorded for this clonotype. V is TRBV7-6 and J is TRBJ2-2; TRBD1 aligns across 10 bases. Germline V gene sequence: CDR1 SGHVS, CDR2 FNYEAQ. Germline trimming cut 5 bases from V and 4 bases from J; bases unmatched to any gene: 10. The CDR3 length is 17 residues. The CDR3 DNA follows: TGTGCCAGCAGCCTTTTACCGGGACAGGGGACCACCGGGGAGCTGTTTTTT. The encoded protein is CASSLLPGQGTTGELFF. Looking up the rest from reference TRBV7-6 and TRBJ2-2 gives the full variable domain: GAGVSQSPRYKVTKRGQDVALRCDPISGHVSLYWYRQALGQGPEFLTYFNYEAQQDKSGLPNDRFSAERPEGSISTLTIQRTEQRDSAMYRCASSLLPGQGTTGELFFGEGSRLTVL.

Concerning this clonotype itself: This may come from a read error, since a much larger clone is one base off. The chain recombines TRBV10-1 with TRBJ1-1; maybe TRBD1 (5 bases). There are 16 residues in the CDR3. The V and J ends lost 2 bases and 1 base respectively, with 14 bases between them. CDR1 is WNHNN and CDR2 is SYGVQD in the germline V gene (reference sequence). The CDR3 nucleotides are TGCGCCAGCAGTGAGCCGTGCAGGGCTTGGAACACTGAAGCTTTCTTT. Encoded protein: CASSEPCRAWNTEAFF.

This clonotype was seen ten or more times. The chain employs TRBV4-3 and TRBJ2-2, with a tentative D call TRBD1 (6 bases). The CDR3 has 17 residues. The V gene's germline CDR1 is LGHNA and CDR2 YSLEER. The V gene lost 1 base and the J gene lost 3 bases, with 15 bases spanning the gap. CDR3 in DNA: TGCGCCAGCAGCCAAGCTCTCCCGGGACAATACACCGGGGAGCTGTTTTTT. Its translation is CASSQALPGQYTGELFF.

This chain joins TRBV29-1 and TRBJ2-7; D is perhaps TRBD2 (6 bases). From germline, CDR1 is SQVTM and CDR2 ANQGSEA. V lost 7 bases and J lost 6, with 16 bases in between. The CDR3 spans 12 residues. The CDR3 DNA follows: TGCAGCGCCACCCAGGGAGGAGGCGAGCAGTACTTC. Translated: CSATQGGGEQYF.

This clonotype occurred many times. The V gene is TRBV18, the J gene TRBJ1-2; no reliable D call. V lost 6 bases to trimming and J lost 7 bases, with 18 bases between them. Germline V gene lookup returns CDR1 KGHSH and CDR2 LQKENI. CDR3 size: 14 residues. DNA of the CDR3: TGTGCCAGCTCTTCGGGGTACCCTGGAGGTGGCTACACCTTC. Translating it yields CASSSGYPGGGYTF.

This clonotype has just a few counts. The chain combines TRBV19 with TRBJ2-2; D possibly corresponds to TRBD2 (6 bases). The CDR3 contains 14 residues. The germline V gene encodes CDR1 LNHDA and CDR2 SQIVND (reference sequence). The V gene lost 9 bases and the J gene lost 2 bases, with 13 bases spanning the gap. The CDR3 DNA follows: TGTGCCAGCCACCATAGCGGAAACACCGGGGAGCTGTTTTTT. This encodes CASHHSGNTGELFF.

This clonotype came up many times. The CDR3 loop is CASRGNQPQHF. CDR3 coding DNA: TGTGCCAGCAGGGGCAATCAGCCCCAGCATTTT. The V gene is TRBV6-1, the J gene TRBJ1-5, with D unresolved. From germline, CDR1 is MNHNS and CDR2 SASEGT. This CDR3 region has 11 residues. The V and J ends lost 6 bases and 2 bases respectively, with 2 bases between them.

This clonotype has more than one count but fewer than ten. This chain connects TRBV15 to TRBJ1-4; D may be TRBD1 (6 bases). From germline, CDR1 is LNHNV and CDR2 YYDKDF (reference sequence). V lost 8 bases, J lost 7 bases, and 20 bases lay in between. The CDR3 spans 15 residues. This CDR3 reads CATEGGEGPSEKLFF. The DNA of the CDR3 is TGTGCCACCGAGGGGGGTGAGGGCCCCAGTGAAAAACTGTTTTTT.

The rearrangement uses TRBV28 and TRBJ2-4, with 7 positions matching TRBD1. Per the germline V gene, CDR1 is MDHEN and CDR2 is SYDVKM. The CDR3 has 18 amino acids. The V gene end was trimmed by 6 bases and the J gene end by 3 bases; junction bases not matched to a gene: 17. CDR3 amino acids: CASRTEVGRGFGKNIQYF. CDR3 sequence (DNA): TGTGCCAGCAGAACGGAAGTGGGCAGGGGGTTTGGCAAAAACATTCAGTACTTC.

This clonotype was picked up many times. This chain connects TRBV7-8 to TRBJ1-5, with a weak D call TRBD1 (5 bases). The germline CDR1 and CDR2 sequences are SGHVS and FQNEAQ. This CDR3 region has 14 residues. V lost 1 base, J lost 4 bases, and 8 bases lay in between. The CDR3 coding sequence is TGTGCCAGCAGCTTAGACAGGAATAATCAGCCCCAGCATTTT. It is translated as CASSLDRNNQPQHF.

In this sample, this clonotype turned up many times. The chain joins TRBV4-1 to TRBJ1-1, with D uncertain. The CDR3 length is 17 residues. Trimming removed 0 bases from V and 6 bases from J, with 20 bases in between. The germline gives CDR1 MGHRA, CDR2 YSYEKL. The CDR3 spells CASSQDQRNPWRAEAFF. DNA for the CDR3: TGCGCCAGCAGCCAAGATCAGCGGAACCCATGGCGGGCTGAAGCTTTCTTT.

At least ten counts were recorded for this clonotype. The chain is built from TRBV29-1 and TRBJ2-7; 11 nucleotides agree with TRBD1. The CDR3 runs 14 residues. Trimming took 5 bases from V and 3 from J; bases not matched to a gene: 6. In germline, CDR1 is SQVTM, CDR2 ANQGSEA. The CDR3 DNA is TGCAGCGTTTCGATGGGACAGGGGGGCTACGAGCAGTACTTC. Residues: CSVSMGQGGYEQYF.

The sample holds many counts of this clonotype. The genes are TRBV6-4 and TRBJ2-1, with D possibly TRBD2 on 7 matching bases. The CDR3 is 15 residues long. V was cut by 4 bases and J by 7 bases, with 17 bases left in between. Per germline, CDR1 MRHNA and CDR2 SNTAGT. This CDR3 is CASSAEGGGRNEQFF. The CDR3 nucleotides read TGTGCCAGCAGTGCCGAGGGAGGGGGGCGGAATGAGCAGTTCTTC.

The chain recombines TRBV6-5 with TRBJ2-7, with 8 bases fitting TRBD1. CDR1 is MNHEY, CDR2 SVGAGI, per germline. The CDR3 sequence is 15 residues long. With 4 bases clipped from V and 4 bases from J, the junction kept 9 bases outside the gene matches. CDR3 bases: TGTGCCAGCAGTTGGGGACAGGCCAACAATTACGAGCAGTACTTC. This sequence encodes CASSWGQANNYEQYF.

This clonotype has a count of ten or more. The J gene is TRBJ1-3, the V gene TRBV12-3 or TRBV12-4; D might be TRBD1 (5 bases). Trimming took 3 bases from V and 4 from J, leaving 10 bases between them. This CDR3 is built from 14 residues. CDR3 nucleotide sequence: TGTGCCAGCAGTTTTCAGGGTACAGGAAACACCATATATTTT. Translation gives CASSFQGTGNTIYF.

The chain recombines TRBV11-3 with TRBJ1-1; no definite D call. The CDR3 loop spans 13 amino acids. The germline V and J ends were trimmed by 2 bases and 5 bases, with 9 bases remaining between them. CDR1 is SGHNT and CDR2 is YENEEA in the germline V gene. The CDR3 sequence: CASSLNPGTEAFF. In nucleotides, the CDR3 is TGTGCCAGCAGCTTAAACCCGGGGACTGAAGCTTTCTTT.

At least ten counts were recorded for this clonotype. This chain uses TRBV7-2 with TRBJ2-6; D possibly corresponds to TRBD1 (6 bases). This CDR3 spans 14 amino acids. Trimming left V 7 bases short and J 1 base short, with 8 bases between. Germline CDR1 reads SGHTA; CDR2 reads FQGNSA. Here the CDR3 DNA reads TGTGCCAGCACTGGGACATCTGGGGCCAACGTCCTGACTTTC. Protein: CASTGTSGANVLTF.

This clonotype came up a few times. The rearrangement uses TRBV29-1 and TRBJ1-2; unclear D gene. The germline CDR1 and CDR2 sequences are SQVTM and ANQGSEA. V lost 6 bases and J lost 4, with 9 bases in between. This CDR3 comprises 11 residues. CDR3 residues: CSVPPGYGYTF. DNA of the CDR3: TGCAGCGTCCCCCCGGGCTATGGCTACACCTTC.

There are many counts of this clonotype. J is TRBJ2-1 and V is TRBV6-6, with 14 bases matching TRBD2. With V trimmed by 0 bases and J by 4 bases, 2 bases remained unmatched. CDR1 is MNHNY and CDR2 is SVGAGI in the germline V gene (reference sequence). This CDR3 comprises 17 residues. The CDR3 DNA reads as TGTGCCAGCAGTTACTCGGGACTAGCGGGGGTATACAATGAGCAGTTCTTC. Its protein product is CASSYSGLAGVYNEQFF.

This clonotype was observed many times. This chain connects TRBV5-4 to TRBJ2-1; D possibly matches TRBD1 or TRBD2 (5 bases each). The ends were cut back, 1 base at V and 4 bases at J, with 12 bases in the middle. The CDR3 runs to 15 residues. The germline V gene encodes CDR1 SGHNT and CDR2 YYREEE (reference sequence). In DNA form, the CDR3 reads TGTGCCAGCAGCTTGCCCGGGGCCCTATACAATGAGCAGTTCTTC. Translating gives CASSLPGALYNEQFF.

This clonotype was seen a handful of times. This chain joins TRBV11-2 and TRBJ1-1, with D maybe TRBD1 (6 bases). Looked up from germline, CDR1 is SGHAT and CDR2 is FQNNGV. V lost 7 bases to trimming and J lost 1 base, with 13 bases between them. The CDR3 totals 14 residues. The CDR3 here is CASIDGGGNTEAFF. Written as DNA, the CDR3 is TGTGCCAGCATCGATGGGGGCGGGAACACTGAAGCTTTCTTT.

This clonotype was seen many times. The rearrangement joins TRBV11-2 to TRBJ1-4; TRBD1 is a possible D gene (6 bases). In germline, CDR1 is SGHAT, CDR2 FQNNGV. The CDR3 covers 15 residues. The V and J ends lost 1 base and 4 bases respectively, with 10 bases between them. The CDR3 sequence: CASSLVAGVNEKLFF. The CDR3 coding sequence is TGTGCCAGCAGCTTAGTTGCAGGGGTTAATGAAAAACTGTTTTTT.

This chain connects TRBV20-1 to TRBJ1-1; D unclear. The V end was cut by 6 bases, the J end by 10 bases, with 15 bases between. CDR1 and CDR2 (germline): DFQATT, SNEGSKA (reference sequence). The CDR3 extends over 11 amino acids. The CDR3 nucleotides read TGCAGTGCGATAACGGACGGTCGAGCTTTCTTT. Protein: CSAITDGRAFF.

The table lists this clonotype with many counts. CDR3 sequence: CASSPQSVDSPLHF. CDR3 bases: TGTGCCAGCTCACCACAGAGCGTGGATTCACCCCTCCACTTT. The genes are TRBV18 and TRBJ1-6, with D uncertain. Deletions cut 1 base from V and 8 bases from J, with 9 bases between. Germline-derived CDR1 and CDR2 are KGHSH and LQKENI. The CDR3 length is 14 residues.

This clonotype was detected ten times or more. CDR3 sequence: CASSSDREKLFF. The CDR3 coding sequence is TGTGCCAGTTCGTCGGACAGGGAAAAACTGTTTTTT. The chain joins TRBV19 to TRBJ1-4; 7 bases line up with TRBD1. Germline V gives CDR1 LNHDA, CDR2 SQIVND (reference sequence). The CDR3 spans 12 residues. With 8 bases clipped from V and 8 bases from J, the junction kept 5 bases outside the gene matches.

This clonotype showed up just a few times. The DNA for the CDR3 is TGTGCCAGCAGCCCTAGTGGGCTGGGCGCCTACAATGAGCAGTTCTTC. It is translated as CASSPSGLGAYNEQFF. The gene calls are TRBV3-1 and TRBJ2-1; D not resolved. The germline CDR1 and CDR2 sequences are LGHDT and YNNKEL (reference sequence). CDR3 length equals 16 residues. V dropped 4 bases and J dropped 2 bases, with 15 bases sitting between them.

This clonotype was detected many times. The chain combines TRBV6-5 with TRBJ2-3; D gene ambiguous. Trimming removed 0 bases from V and 6 bases from J, with 10 bases in between. The CDR3 sequence is 14 residues long. Looked up from germline, CDR1 is MNHEY and CDR2 is SVGAGI. The CDR3 loop is CASSYSISSDTQYF. DNA of the CDR3: TGTGCCAGCAGTTACTCTATATCGTCGGATACGCAGTATTTT.